This T cell receptor (beta chain) is from a study of cytomegalovirus exposure and HLA in healthy donors. General study results and limits: A highly shared variant cluster was judged a likely technical artifact. Most TCR beta V segments were productive about 87% or about 30% of the time in an earlier analysis.

Healthy bone marrow donors made up the donors. In the case of this clone: Its antigen is still unknown.

The J segment lost 3 bases and the V segment lost 5 bases, leaving 4 bases of the junction unmatched. CDR1 and CDR2 from the germline V gene are SEHNR and FQNEAQ (reference sequence). The CDR3 runs to 14 residues. PCR involved 60 Vbeta and 13 Jbeta primers. Libraries were prepared by immunoSEQ multiplex PCR; TCRdb keeps only in-frame clonotypes and omits some of them. The table shows about 70,000 clones, with 85% to 90% occurring only once. Sequenced input: PBMCs. This sequence joins TRBV7-9 and TRBJ1-5, with TRBD1 matching over 7 bases. The clonotype was recovered from a woman in her 30s in good health and CMV-seropositive. DNA for the CDR3: TGTGCCAGCAGCCCGGGACAGTACAATCAGCCCCAGCATTTT. This translates into CASSPGQYNQPQHF.